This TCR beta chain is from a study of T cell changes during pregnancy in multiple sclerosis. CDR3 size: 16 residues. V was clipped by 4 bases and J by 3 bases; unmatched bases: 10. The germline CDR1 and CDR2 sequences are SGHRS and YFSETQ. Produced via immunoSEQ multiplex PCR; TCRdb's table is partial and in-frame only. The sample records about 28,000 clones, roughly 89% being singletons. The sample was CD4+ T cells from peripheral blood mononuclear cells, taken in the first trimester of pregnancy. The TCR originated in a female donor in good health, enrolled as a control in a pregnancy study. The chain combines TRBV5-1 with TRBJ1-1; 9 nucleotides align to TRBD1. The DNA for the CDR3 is TGCGCCAGCAGCCCTTACAGGGGGCGGGGGCACACTGAAGCTTTCTTT. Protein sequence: CASSPYRGRGHTEAFF.